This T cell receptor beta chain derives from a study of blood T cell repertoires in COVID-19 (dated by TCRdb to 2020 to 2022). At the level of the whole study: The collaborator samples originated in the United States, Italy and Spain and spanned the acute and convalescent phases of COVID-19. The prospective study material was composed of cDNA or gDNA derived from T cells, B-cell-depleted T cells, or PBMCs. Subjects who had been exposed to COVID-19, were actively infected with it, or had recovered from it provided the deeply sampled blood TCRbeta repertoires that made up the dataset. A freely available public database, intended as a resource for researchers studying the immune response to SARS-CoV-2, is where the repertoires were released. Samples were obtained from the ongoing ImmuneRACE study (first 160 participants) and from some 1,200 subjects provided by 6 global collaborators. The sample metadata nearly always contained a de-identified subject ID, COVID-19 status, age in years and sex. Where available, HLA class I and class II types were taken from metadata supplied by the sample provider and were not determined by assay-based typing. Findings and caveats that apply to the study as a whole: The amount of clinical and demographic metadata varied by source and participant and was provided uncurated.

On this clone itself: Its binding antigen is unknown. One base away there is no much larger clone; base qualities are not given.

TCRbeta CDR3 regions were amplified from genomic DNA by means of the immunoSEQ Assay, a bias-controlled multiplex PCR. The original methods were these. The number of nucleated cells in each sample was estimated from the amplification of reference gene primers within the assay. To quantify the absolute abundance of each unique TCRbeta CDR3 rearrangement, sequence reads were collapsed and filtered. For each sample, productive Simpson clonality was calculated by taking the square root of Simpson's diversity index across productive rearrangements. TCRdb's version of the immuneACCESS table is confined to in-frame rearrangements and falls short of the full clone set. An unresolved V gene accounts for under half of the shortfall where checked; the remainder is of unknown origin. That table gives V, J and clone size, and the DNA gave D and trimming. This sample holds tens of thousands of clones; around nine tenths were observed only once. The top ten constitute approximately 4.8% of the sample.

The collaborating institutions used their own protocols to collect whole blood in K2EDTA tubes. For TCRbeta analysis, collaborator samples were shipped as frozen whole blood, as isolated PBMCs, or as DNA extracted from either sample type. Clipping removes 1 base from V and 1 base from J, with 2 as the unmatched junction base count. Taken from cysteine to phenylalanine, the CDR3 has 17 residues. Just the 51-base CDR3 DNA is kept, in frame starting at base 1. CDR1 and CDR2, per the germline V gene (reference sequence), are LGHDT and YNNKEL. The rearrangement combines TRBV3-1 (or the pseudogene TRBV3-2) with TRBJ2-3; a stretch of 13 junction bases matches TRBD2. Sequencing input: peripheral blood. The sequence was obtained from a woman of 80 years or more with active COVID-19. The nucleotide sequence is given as TGTGCCAGCAGCCAAGGGGGACTAGCGGGGCGCACAGATACGCAGTATTTT. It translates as CASSQGGLAGRTDTQYF.